This entry features one T cell receptor (beta chain) sequence. Antigen specificity is unknown. It was with 60 Vbeta and 13 Jbeta primers that the PCR ran. Measured with immunoSEQ multiplex PCR; TCRdb has only the in-frame clones, and not every one. The sample consists of approximately 100,000 clones, around 61% of them appearing once. The CDR3 covers 15 residues. After removal of 6 bases from V and 2 bases from J, the junction contained 9 bases not matched to a gene. In germline, CDR1 is SGHRS, CDR2 YFSETQ. The sample belongs to a study of cytomegalovirus exposure and HLA in healthy donors. Study findings and constraints: In vitro checks showed that a few CMV-associated chains really do target CMV antigens.

This rearrangement joins TRBV5-1 to TRBJ2-3; 7 nucleotides agree with TRBD1. This receptor was obtained from a woman in her 50s in good health and CMV-seronegative. Material for sequencing was PBMCs. In DNA, the CDR3 is TGCGCCAGCAAAGGGGGCCACGATAACACAGATACGCAGTATTTT. It translates to CASKGGHDNTDTQYF.